The 25 T cell receptor beta chains below were found in one sample sequenced in a study of identical twins. TCRdb called the 5' RACE reads again in MiXCR, with one record for every CDR3 protein. The sample includes approximately 690,000 distinct CDR3 sequences, around 6% seen only once; the top ten take roughly 2%. The specimen sequenced was naive T cells sorted from blood. The receptor set was obtained from a young man in good health.

Ten or more counts support this clonotype. This chain uses TRBV18 with TRBJ2-3, with D uncertain. V gave up 1 base and J gave up 0 bases, with 8 bases separating them. Germline V gene sequence: CDR1 KGHSH, CDR2 LQKENI. This CDR3 is built from 15 residues. The chain's CDR3 is CASSPLPPSTDTQYF. CDR3 nucleotides: TGTGCCAGCTCACCACTTCCACCAAGCACAGATACGCAGTATTTT. Full variable domain (outside the CDR3, taken from reference TRBV18 and TRBJ2-3): NAGVMQNPRHLVRRRGQEARLRCSPMKGHSHVYWYRQLPEEGLKFMVYLQKENIIDESGMPKERFSAEFPKEGPSILRIQQVVRGDSAAYFCASSPLPPSTDTQYFGPGTRLTVL.

This clonotype was seen repeatedly, ten times or more. The V gene is TRBV10-3, the J gene TRBJ2-1; 12 bases agree with TRBD2. V was clipped by 2 bases and J by 2 bases; unmatched bases: 7. The CDR3 runs to 18 residues. The V gene's germline CDR1 is ENHRY and CDR2 SYGVKD. The CDR3 DNA is TGTGCCATCAGTGAGGGGTCCCTAGCGGGAGGGACCTACAATGAGCAGTTCTTC. It translates to CAISEGSLAGGTYNEQFF.

This clonotype was picked up many times. The chain couples TRBV10-3 to TRBJ2-5; D call uncertain. V lost 8 bases, J lost 0 bases, and 10 bases lay in between. The length of the CDR3 is 13 residues. Per germline, CDR1 ENHRY and CDR2 SYGVKD. This CDR3 reads CAISPTDQETQYF. CDR3 nucleotides: TGTGCCATCTCTCCGACGGACCAAGAGACCCAGTACTTC.

Turning to this clonotype: A single base separates this from a much larger clone, so it may be a read error. The V call is TRBV7-8, the J call TRBJ2-2, with D possibly called TRBD1 or TRBD2 (7 bases each). The V gene's germline CDR1 is SGHVS and CDR2 FQNEAQ. CDR3 length equals 15 residues. The CDR3 bases are TGTTCCAGCAGCCAGGGGGGGAGGGCCGGCGGGGAGCTGTTTTTT. Translating gives CSSSQGGRAGGELFF.

In this sample, this clonotype turned up a few times. The chain joins TRBV5-5 to TRBJ2-7, with TRBD2 as a possible D gene (5 bases). This CDR3 has 14 residues. V lost 1 base to trimming and J lost 2 bases, with 10 bases between them. Germline V gene sequence: CDR1 SGHKS, CDR2 YYEKEE (reference sequence). In DNA form, the CDR3 reads TGTGCCAGCAGCTTGTTGAGGGTGACCTACGAGCAGTACGTC. This gives the protein CASSLLRVTYEQYV.

About this clonotype: This may arise from a read error, as a much more abundant clone is one base away. Because the CDR3's place on the DNA is in doubt, the DNA is left out and the CDR3 is given as listed by TCRdb. The chain links TRBV25-1 to TRBJ1-4. Germline CDR1 and CDR2: MGHDK and SYGVNS. The CDR3 is 14 amino acids in total, end residues counted. The CDR3 region is CASSCGHLMKNCFF.

There are a few counts of this clonotype. The chain combines TRBV2 with TRBJ2-1; 9 positions agree with TRBD1. Germline V gene lookup returns CDR1 SNHLY and CDR2 FYNNEI. This CDR3 is built from 13 residues. The V gene end was trimmed by 8 bases and the J gene end by 6 bases; junction bases not matched to a gene: 5. The CDR3 here is CASGGQGRNEQFF. In DNA, the CDR3 is TGTGCCAGCGGCGGACAGGGGCGCAATGAGCAGTTCTTC.

There are a few counts of this clonotype. This chain uses TRBV7-2 with TRBJ2-3, with 7 bases matching TRBD2. Germline V gene lookup returns CDR1 SGHTA and CDR2 FQGNSA. V lost 5 bases to trimming and J lost 1 base; unmatched junction nucleotides: 6. The CDR3 covers 15 residues. The DNA of the CDR3 is TGTGCCAGCAGCCCTCAGGCGGGAGGCACAGATACGCAGTATTTT. This translates into CASSPQAGGTDTQYF.

This clonotype was found many times. CDR3 in amino acids: CASSFRDRAYEQYF. Written as DNA, the CDR3 is TGTGCCAGCAGTTTTAGGGACCGAGCCTACGAGCAGTACTTC. V usage is TRBV12-3 or TRBV12-4 and J usage is TRBJ2-7, with D possibly being TRBD1 or TRBD2 (5 bases each). The CDR3 totals 14 residues. V was shortened by 3 bases and J by 2 bases, with 11 bases between the two germline ends.

In its sample, this clonotype was seen many times. The chain has TRBV5-1 and TRBJ2-3, with a tentative D call TRBD2 (6 bases). CDR3 length equals 15 residues. Germline V lookup: CDR1 SGHRS, CDR2 YFSETQ. Trimming left V 4 bases short and J 1 base short, with 13 bases between. The CDR3 DNA is TGCGCCAGCAGCCCCTTGCGGGGAGGCACAGATACGCAGTATTTT. This codes for CASSPLRGGTDTQYF.

Only one count was recorded for this clonotype. Possible read error: a much larger clone is one base away. The CDR3 carries no conserved terminal phenylalanine or tryptophan, so it likely arises from a read error. The gene calls are TRBV4-1 and TRBJ1-1, with D possibly being TRBD1 (5 bases). Trimming took off 4 bases at V and 6 bases at J, with 18 bases between the two ends. The CDR3 loop spans 15 amino acids. In germline, CDR1 is MGHRA, CDR2 YSYEKL. CDR3 sequence (DNA): TGCGCCAGCAGCCCTCAGCGACAGTTTGGGGCTGAAGCTTTCTCT. Translating it yields CASSPQRQFGAEAFS.

This clonotype has just a few counts. This chain joins TRBV12-3 or TRBV12-4 and TRBJ2-5; 7 bases fit TRBD1. The V gene end was trimmed by 3 bases and the J gene end by 5 bases; junction bases not matched to a gene: 6. The CDR3 sequence is 14 residues long. The CDR3 protein is CASSLSRGMETQYF. The CDR3 DNA reads TGTGCCAGCAGTTTGTCCAGGGGGATGGAGACCCAGTACTTC.

In its sample, this clonotype was seen many times. The chain recombines TRBV6-2 or TRBV6-3 with TRBJ1-5; D is ambiguous. Germline CDR1 MNHEY, CDR2 SVGEGT. V lost 5 bases to trimming and J lost 5 bases, with 13 bases between them. The CDR3 extends over 14 amino acids. CDR3 DNA sequence: TGTGCCAGCAGTCCAAGTGTCGGGCATCAGCCCCAGCATTTT. It encodes CASSPSVGHQPQHF.

This clonotype occurred a few times. V usage is TRBV25-1 and J usage is TRBJ1-2; 7 nucleotides match TRBD1. Trimming cost V 3 bases and J 7 bases; bases outside gene matches: 5. Germline V CDR1 and CDR2: MGHDK, SYGVNS. CDR3 length: 13 amino acids. The CDR3 DNA follows: TGTGCCAGCAGTGACCTAAACAGGGGTGGCTACACCTTC. It yields the protein CASSDLNRGGYTF.

This clonotype has only a few counts. This chain joins TRBV5-6 and TRBJ2-3; unclear D gene. CDR1 and CDR2 (germline): SGHDT, YYEEEE. The CDR3 extends over 15 amino acids. The V and J ends lost 3 bases and 2 bases respectively, with 13 bases between them. The CDR3 DNA reads as TGTGCCAGCAGCTCCAGGCGCCAGGACACAGATACGCAGTATTTT. Protein sequence: CASSSRRQDTDTQYF.

This clonotype was seen at least ten times. The V call is TRBV12-3 or TRBV12-4, the J call TRBJ2-2, with TRBD1 matching over 7 bases. V lost 5 bases to trimming and J lost 6 bases; unmatched junction nucleotides: 6. The CDR3 totals 14 residues. The CDR3 is CASSIRQGAGELFF. In nucleotides, the CDR3 is TGTGCCAGCAGTATACGTCAGGGGGCCGGGGAGCTGTTTTTT.

This clonotype was counted many times. The chain links TRBV5-1 to TRBJ2-7; D remains ambiguous. The CDR3 runs to 14 residues. CDR1 and CDR2 (germline): SGHRS, YFSETQ. Trimming took off 4 bases at V and 3 bases at J, with 14 bases between the two ends. The CDR3 DNA follows: TGCGCCAGCAGCCCCCTCCTGAGTGGCTACGAGCAGTACTTC. Its translation: CASSPLLSGYEQYF.

This clonotype has ten or more counts. The CDR3 loop is CASAETSGSSAQYF. In DNA form, the CDR3 reads TGCGCCAGCGCTGAGACTAGCGGGAGTTCGGCCCAGTACTTC. V and J are TRBV5-1 and TRBJ2-5; 12 positions agree with TRBD2. The CDR3 spans 14 residues. Germline CDR1 is SGHRS and CDR2 is YFSETQ. V lost 7 bases to trimming and J lost 9 bases; unmatched junction nucleotides: 10.

There are many counts of this clonotype. The CDR3: CSVVPGGNQPQHF. CDR3 coding DNA: TGCAGCGTTGTTCCCGGGGGCAATCAGCCCCAGCATTTT. The chain uses TRBV29-1 and TRBJ1-5; D unclear. The CDR3 spans 13 residues. CDR1 is SQVTM and CDR2 is ANQGSEA in the germline V gene. V was clipped by 4 bases and J by 2 bases, with 9 bases between them.

This clonotype was observed many times. The chain uses TRBV5-1 and TRBJ2-3; possibly TRBD1 or TRBD2 for D (5 bases each). The germline V gene encodes CDR1 SGHRS and CDR2 YFSETQ. V gave up 0 bases and J gave up 2 bases, with 10 bases separating them. This CDR3 has 15 amino acids. CDR3 nucleotide sequence: TGCGCCAGCAGCTTGGAAGGGACGGTCACAGATACGCAGTATTTT. Translating it yields CASSLEGTVTDTQYF. Together with reference TRBV5-1 and TRBJ2-3, the CDR3 gives the full variable domain: KAGVTQTPRYLIKTRGQQVTLSCSPISGHRSVSWYQQTPGQGLQFLFEYFSETQRNKGNFPGRFSGRQFSNSRSEMNVSTLELGDSALYLCASSLEGTVTDTQYFGPGTRLTVL.

This rearrangement joins TRBV20-1 to TRBJ2-1; 14 positions match TRBD2. Trimming cost V 5 bases and J 6 bases; bases outside gene matches: 3. CDR1 is DFQATT and CDR2 is SNEGSKA in the germline V gene (reference sequence). The length of the CDR3 is 14 residues. Here the CDR3 reads CSAEGTSGGNEQFF. The CDR3 nucleotides read TGCAGTGCTGAGGGGACTAGCGGGGGCAATGAGCAGTTCTTC.

The CDR3 here is CASSKRRDGDIQYF. The CDR3, as DNA: TGTGCCAGCAGTAAGCGAAGGGACGGTGACATTCAGTACTTC. This rearrangement joins TRBV27 to TRBJ2-4, with D perhaps assigned TRBD1 or TRBD2 (5 bases each). CDR1 is MNHEY, CDR2 SMNVEV, per germline (reference sequence). Deletions cut 5 bases from V and 8 bases from J, with 16 bases between. The CDR3 runs 14 residues.

This clonotype was picked up many times. The V gene is TRBV10-3, the J gene TRBJ2-7, with 7 bases fitting TRBD1. The CDR3 runs 13 residues. CDR1 is ENHRY and CDR2 is SYGVKD in the germline V gene. V was pared by 7 bases and J by 3 bases, with 6 bases of the junction left unmatched. The CDR3 coding sequence is TGTGCCATCACCAAGGACAGGAACTACGAGCAGTACTTC. Protein product: CAITKDRNYEQYF.

V and J are TRBV21-1 and TRBJ2-3; the table assigns TRBD1, which was not confirmed against the DNA. TRBV21-1 is a pseudogene locus. The CDR3 contains 15 residues. CDR3 amino acids: CASTPGGHRADTRYF. CDR3 sequence (DNA): TGTGCCAGCACCCCTGGGGGACACCGCGCAGATACGCGGTATTTT.

J is TRBJ2-5 and V is TRBV5-1, with TRBD1 matching 7 bases. CDR3 length: 16 amino acids. CDR1 SGHRS and CDR2 YFSETQ come from the germline V gene. Trimming cost V 4 bases and J 2 bases; bases outside gene matches: 11. For the CDR3, the DNA is TGCGCCAGCAGCCTGAGGGGACAGAACCAACAAGAGACCCAGTACTTC. Its protein is CASSLRGQNQQETQYF.